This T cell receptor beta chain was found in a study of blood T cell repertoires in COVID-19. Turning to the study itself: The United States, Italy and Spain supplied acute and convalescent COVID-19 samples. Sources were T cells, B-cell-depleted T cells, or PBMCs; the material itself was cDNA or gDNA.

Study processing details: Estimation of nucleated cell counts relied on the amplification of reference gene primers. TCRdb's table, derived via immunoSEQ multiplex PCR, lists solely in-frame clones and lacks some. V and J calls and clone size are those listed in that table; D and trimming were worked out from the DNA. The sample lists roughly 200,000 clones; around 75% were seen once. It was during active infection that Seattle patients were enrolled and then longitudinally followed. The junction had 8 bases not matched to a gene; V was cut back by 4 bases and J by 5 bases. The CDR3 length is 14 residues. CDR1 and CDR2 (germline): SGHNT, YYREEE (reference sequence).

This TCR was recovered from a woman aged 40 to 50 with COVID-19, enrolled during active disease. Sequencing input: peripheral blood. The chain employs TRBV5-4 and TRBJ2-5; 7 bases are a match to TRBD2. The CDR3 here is CASSLRTSRETQYF. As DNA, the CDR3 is TGTGCCAGCAGCCTCAGGACTAGTCGGGAGACCCAGTACTTC.